This T cell receptor beta chain derives from a study of long-term antiretroviral therapy in people with HIV. Study findings and constraints: HIV repertoires spanned tighter CDR3 length ranges than controls did.

It was in the United States that all participants with HIV were treated. This clone was counted a few times. Its antigen is not known. They ran version v3.0 of the immunoSEQ assay at survey level. The target of sequencing was about 35,000-50,000 T-cell genomes per sample. Repertoires were generated with immunoSEQ multiplex PCR, while TCRdb's copy carries only in-frame clones and drops some. The sample lists approximately 30,000 clones, approximately 83% occurring once. The clonotype originates from a man aged 25-45 years with HIV. Sequenced here: unsorted PBMCs, sampled 2.7 to 2.8 years after starting antiretroviral therapy.

The CDR3 DNA reads as TGTGCCAGCAGCGTAGGAGGGGGCGCATCCTATGGCTACACCTTC. This codes for CASSVGGGASYGYTF. The J gene is TRBJ1-2, the V gene TRBV9; 7 bases agree with TRBD1. Germline V CDR1 and CDR2: SGDLS, YYNGEE. V was pared by 0 bases and J by 4 bases, with 6 bases of the junction left unmatched. This CDR3 contains 15 residues.